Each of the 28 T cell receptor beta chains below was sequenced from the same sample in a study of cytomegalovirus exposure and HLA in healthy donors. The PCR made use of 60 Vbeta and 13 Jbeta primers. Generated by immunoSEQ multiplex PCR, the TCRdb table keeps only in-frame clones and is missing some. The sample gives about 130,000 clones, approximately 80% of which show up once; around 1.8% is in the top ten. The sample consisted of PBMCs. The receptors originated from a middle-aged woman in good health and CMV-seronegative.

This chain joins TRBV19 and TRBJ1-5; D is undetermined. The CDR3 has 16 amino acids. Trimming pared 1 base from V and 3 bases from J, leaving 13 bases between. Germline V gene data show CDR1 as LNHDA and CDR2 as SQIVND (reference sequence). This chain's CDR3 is CASSIVAGFDNQPQHF. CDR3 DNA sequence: TGTGCCAGTAGTATAGTGGCGGGGTTTGACAATCAGCCCCAGCATTTT.

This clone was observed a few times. The CDR3 bases are TGTGCCAGCAGCGTAGGCTCTTATGGCAGTCAAGAGACCCAGTACTTC. Its protein product is CASSVGSYGSQETQYF. The chain uses TRBV9 and TRBJ2-5, with unresolved D. The CDR3 covers 16 residues. V lost 0 bases and J lost 2, with 14 bases in between. CDR1 and CDR2 (germline): SGDLS, YYNGEE.

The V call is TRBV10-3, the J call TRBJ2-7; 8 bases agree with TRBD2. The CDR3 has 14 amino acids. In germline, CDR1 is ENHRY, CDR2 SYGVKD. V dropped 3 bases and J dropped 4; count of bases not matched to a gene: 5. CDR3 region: CAISDRRGAYEQYF. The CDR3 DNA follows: TGTGCCATCAGTGATAGGCGGGGGGCTTACGAGCAGTACTTC.

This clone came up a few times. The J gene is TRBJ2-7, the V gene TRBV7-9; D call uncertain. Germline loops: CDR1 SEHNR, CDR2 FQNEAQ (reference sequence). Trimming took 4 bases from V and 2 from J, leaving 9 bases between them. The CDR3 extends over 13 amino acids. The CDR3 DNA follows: TGTGCCAGCAGCTCAGACATCGCCTACGAGCAGTACTTC. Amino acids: CASSSDIAYEQYF.

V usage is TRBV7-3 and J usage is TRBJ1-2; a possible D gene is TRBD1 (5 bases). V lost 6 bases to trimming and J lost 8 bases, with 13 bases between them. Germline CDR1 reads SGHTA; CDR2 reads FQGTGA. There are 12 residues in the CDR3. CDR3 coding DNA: TGTGCCAGCAGTCTAGGGGATGGCGGCTACACCTTC. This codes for CASSLGDGGYTF.

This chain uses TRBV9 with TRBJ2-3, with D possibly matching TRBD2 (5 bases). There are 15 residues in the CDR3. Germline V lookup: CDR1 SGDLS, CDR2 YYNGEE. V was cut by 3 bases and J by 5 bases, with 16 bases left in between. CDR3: CASSAEGLAGDTQYF. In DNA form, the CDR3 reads TGTGCCAGCAGCGCCGAAGGGCTAGCCGGAGATACGCAGTATTTT.

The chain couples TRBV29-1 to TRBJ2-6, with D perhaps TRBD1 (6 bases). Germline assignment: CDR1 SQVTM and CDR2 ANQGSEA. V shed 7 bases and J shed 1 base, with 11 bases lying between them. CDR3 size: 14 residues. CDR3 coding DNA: TGCAGCGCGGGCAGGGGTTCTGGGGCCAACGTCCTGACTTTC. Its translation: CSAGRGSGANVLTF. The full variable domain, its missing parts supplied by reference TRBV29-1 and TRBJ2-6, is SAVISQKPSRDICQRGTSLTIQCQVDSQVTMMFWYRQQPGQSLTLIATANQGSEATYESGFVIDKFPISRPNLTFSTLTVSNMSPEDSSIYLCSAGRGSGANVLTFGAGSRLTVL.

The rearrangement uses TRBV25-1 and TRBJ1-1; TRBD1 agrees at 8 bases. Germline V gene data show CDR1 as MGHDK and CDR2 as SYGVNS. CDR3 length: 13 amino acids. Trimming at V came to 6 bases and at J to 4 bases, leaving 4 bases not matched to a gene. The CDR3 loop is CASRAGGSTEAFF. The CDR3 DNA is TGTGCCAGCAGGGCAGGGGGCAGCACTGAAGCTTTCTTT.

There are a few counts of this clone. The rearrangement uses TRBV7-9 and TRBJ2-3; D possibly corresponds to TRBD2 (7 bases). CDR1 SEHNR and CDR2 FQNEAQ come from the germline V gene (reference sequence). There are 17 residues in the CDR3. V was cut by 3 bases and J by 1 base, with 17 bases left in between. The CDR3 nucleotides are TGTGCCAGCAGCTTGGGGGAGGGAGGGGGACGCACAGATACGCAGTATTTT. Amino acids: CASSLGEGGGRTDTQYF.

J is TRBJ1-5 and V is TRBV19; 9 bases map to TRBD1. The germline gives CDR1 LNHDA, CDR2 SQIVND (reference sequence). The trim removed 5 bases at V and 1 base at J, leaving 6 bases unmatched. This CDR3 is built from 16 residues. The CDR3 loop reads CASSPKQGASNQPQHF. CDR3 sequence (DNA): TGTGCCAGTAGTCCTAAACAGGGGGCGAGCAATCAGCCCCAGCATTTT.

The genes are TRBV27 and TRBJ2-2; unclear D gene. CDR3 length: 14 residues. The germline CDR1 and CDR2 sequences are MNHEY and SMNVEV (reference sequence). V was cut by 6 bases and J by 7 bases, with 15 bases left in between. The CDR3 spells CASSLGVRGGELFF. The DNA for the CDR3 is TGTGCCAGCAGCCTCGGAGTCAGAGGCGGGGAGCTGTTTTTT.

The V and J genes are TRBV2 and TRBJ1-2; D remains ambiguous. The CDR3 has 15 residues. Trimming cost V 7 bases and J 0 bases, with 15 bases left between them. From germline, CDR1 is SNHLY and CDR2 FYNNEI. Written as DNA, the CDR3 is TGTGCCAGCACCCCCTCCGAAAACACTAACTATGGCTACACCTTC. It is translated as CASTPSENTNYGYTF.

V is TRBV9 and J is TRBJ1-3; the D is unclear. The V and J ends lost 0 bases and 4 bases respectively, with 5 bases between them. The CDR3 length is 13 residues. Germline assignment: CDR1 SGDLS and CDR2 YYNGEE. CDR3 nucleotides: TGTGCCAGCAGCGTAGCTAAGGGAAACACCATATATTTT. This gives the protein CASSVAKGNTIYF.

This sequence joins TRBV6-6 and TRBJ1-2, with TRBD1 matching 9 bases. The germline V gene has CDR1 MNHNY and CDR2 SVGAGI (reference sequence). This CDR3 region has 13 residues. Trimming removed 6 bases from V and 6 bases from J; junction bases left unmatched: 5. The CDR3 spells CASRTGGANGYTF. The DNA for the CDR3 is TGTGCCAGCAGAACAGGGGGCGCGAATGGCTACACCTTC.

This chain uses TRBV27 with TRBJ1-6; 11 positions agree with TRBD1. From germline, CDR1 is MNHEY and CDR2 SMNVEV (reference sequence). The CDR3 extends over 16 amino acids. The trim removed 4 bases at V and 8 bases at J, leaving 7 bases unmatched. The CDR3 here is CASSSFGQGADSPLHF. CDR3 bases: TGTGCCAGCAGTTCATTCGGACAGGGGGCTGATTCACCCCTCCACTTT.

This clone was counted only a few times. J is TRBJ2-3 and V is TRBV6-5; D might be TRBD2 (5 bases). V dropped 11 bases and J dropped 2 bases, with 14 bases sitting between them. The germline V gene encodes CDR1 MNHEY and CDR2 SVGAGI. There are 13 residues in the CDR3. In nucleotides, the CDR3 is TGTGCCGCAAAGCTGGAGGCCACAGATACGCAGTATTTT. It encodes CAAKLEATDTQYF.

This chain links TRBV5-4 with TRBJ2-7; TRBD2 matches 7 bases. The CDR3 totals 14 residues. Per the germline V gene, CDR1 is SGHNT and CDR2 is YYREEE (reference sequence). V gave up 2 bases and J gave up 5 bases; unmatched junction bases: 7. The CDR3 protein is CASSFGAGVNEQYF. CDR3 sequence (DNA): TGTGCCAGCAGCTTCGGGGCGGGGGTGAACGAGCAGTACTTC.

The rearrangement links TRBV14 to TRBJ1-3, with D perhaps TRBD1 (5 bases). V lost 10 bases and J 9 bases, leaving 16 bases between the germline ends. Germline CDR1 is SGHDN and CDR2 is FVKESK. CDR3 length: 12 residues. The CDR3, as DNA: TGTGCCACAAGACGGGGGGTAGGCACCATATATTTT. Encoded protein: CATRRGVGTIYF. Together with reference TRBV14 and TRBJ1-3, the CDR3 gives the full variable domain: EAGVTQFPSHSVIEKGQTVTLRCDPISGHDNLYWYRRVMGKEIKFLLHFVKESKQDESGMPNNRFLAERTGGTYSTLKVQPAELEDSGVYFCATRRGVGTIYFGEGSWLTVV.

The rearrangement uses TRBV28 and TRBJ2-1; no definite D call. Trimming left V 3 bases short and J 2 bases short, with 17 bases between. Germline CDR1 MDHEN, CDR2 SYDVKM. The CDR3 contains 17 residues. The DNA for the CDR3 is TGTGCCAGCAGTTTGTTCACCCCCGGAGAGGCCTACAATGAGCAGTTCTTC. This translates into CASSLFTPGEAYNEQFF.

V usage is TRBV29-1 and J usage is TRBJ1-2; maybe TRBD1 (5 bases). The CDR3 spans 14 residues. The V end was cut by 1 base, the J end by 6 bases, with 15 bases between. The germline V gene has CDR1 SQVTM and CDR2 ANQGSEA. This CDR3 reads CSVEVGKGVNGYTF. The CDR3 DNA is TGCAGCGTTGAAGTAGGGAAAGGGGTTAATGGCTACACCTTC.

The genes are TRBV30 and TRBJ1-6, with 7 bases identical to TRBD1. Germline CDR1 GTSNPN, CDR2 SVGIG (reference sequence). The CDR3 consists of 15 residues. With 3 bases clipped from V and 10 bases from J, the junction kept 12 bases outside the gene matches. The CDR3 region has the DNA TGTGCCTGGAGCAAAAACCGACAGGGAGGCTCACCCCTCCACTTT. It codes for CAWSKNRQGGSPLHF.

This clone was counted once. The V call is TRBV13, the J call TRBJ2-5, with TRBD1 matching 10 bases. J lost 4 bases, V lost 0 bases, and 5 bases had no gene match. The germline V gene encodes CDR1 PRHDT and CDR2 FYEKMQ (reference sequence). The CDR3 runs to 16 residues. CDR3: CASSLGDRGAGETQYF. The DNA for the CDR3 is TGTGCCAGCAGCTTAGGGGACAGGGGGGCAGGAGAGACCCAGTACTTC.

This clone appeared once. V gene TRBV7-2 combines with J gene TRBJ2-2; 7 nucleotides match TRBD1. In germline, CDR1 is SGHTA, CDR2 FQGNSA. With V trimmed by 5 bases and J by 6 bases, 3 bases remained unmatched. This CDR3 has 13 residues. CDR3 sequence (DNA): TGTGCCAGCAGCCGTCAGGGGGCCGGGGAGCTGTTTTTT. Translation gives CASSRQGAGELFF.

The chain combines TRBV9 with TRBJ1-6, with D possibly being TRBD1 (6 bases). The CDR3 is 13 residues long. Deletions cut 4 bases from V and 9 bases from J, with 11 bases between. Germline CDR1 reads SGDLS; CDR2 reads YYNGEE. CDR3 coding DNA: TGTGCCAGCAGCCCGACAGGTCTTTCACCCCTCCACTTT. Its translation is CASSPTGLSPLHF.

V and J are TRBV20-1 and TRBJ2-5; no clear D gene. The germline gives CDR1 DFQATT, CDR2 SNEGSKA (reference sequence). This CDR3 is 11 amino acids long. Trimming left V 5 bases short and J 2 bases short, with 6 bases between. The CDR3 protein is CSAPKQETQYF. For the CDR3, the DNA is TGCAGTGCTCCCAAACAAGAGACCCAGTACTTC.

The CDR3 is CASSLTSGRGSTDTQYF. The CDR3 DNA follows: TGTGCCAGCAGCTTAACTAGCGGGAGGGGAAGCACAGATACGCAGTATTTT. This sequence joins TRBV5-6 and TRBJ2-3, with 13 bases identical to TRBD2. The V gene end was trimmed by 2 bases and the J gene end by 0 bases; junction bases not matched to a gene: 3. Germline values: CDR1 SGHDT, CDR2 YYEEEE. The CDR3 has 17 residues.

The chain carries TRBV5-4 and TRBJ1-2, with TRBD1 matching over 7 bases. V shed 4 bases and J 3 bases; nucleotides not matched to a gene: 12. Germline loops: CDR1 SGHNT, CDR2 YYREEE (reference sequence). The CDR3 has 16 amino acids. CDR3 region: CASSRQGQTLYYGYTF. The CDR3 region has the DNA TGTGCCAGCAGCCGCCAGGGACAGACCCTTTACTATGGCTACACCTTC.

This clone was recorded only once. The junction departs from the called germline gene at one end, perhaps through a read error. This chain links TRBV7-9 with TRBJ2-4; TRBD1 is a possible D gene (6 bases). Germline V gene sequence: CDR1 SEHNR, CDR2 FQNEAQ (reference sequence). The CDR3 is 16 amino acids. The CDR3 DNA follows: TGTGCCAGCAGCTTATTTGCCCTTGGGGGCAAAAACAGTCAGTACTTC. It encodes CASSLFALGGKNSQYF.